These T cell receptor beta chains were read from a single sample in a study of control samples from healthy donors and cancer patients. Assay used: immunoSEQ multiplex PCR; TCRdb lists only in-frame clones, some missing. The table shows tens of thousands of clones, with roughly 87% occurring only once. Source material: blood. The receptors derive from a woman aged 50 to 60 in good health. The CDR3 runs from the conserved cysteine through the conserved F or W. The D gene is left open where the match is weak. For some rows the clone size is stated as once, few or many, or as a class when expanded; others skip it.

DNA: TGTGCCAGCAGCTCATGGGACTTCTCCTACGAGCAGTACTTC
CDR3: CASSSWDFSYEQYF
size: .
J: TRBJ2-7
D: .
V: TRBV3-1/TRBV3-2

DNA: TGCAGTGCTAGTTGGTCACTAGCGGCTAGCACAGATACGCAGTATTTT
CDR3: CSASWSLAASTDTQYF
size: .
J: TRBJ2-3
D: TRBD2
V: TRBV20-1

DNA: TGTGCCAGCTCACCAGGAAACAGGGACTACGAGCAGTACTTC
CDR3: CASSPGNRDYEQYF
size: .
J: TRBJ2-7
D: .
V: TRBV18

DNA: TGCGCCAGCAGCTCGGCTGGACGAGACTACAATGGGCAGTTCTTC
CDR3: CASSSAGRDYNGQFF
size: .
J: TRBJ2-1
D: .
V: TRBV5-1

DNA: TGCGCCAGCAGCTTCCGATACACAGATACGCAGTATTTT
CDR3: CASSFRYTDTQYF
size: once
J: TRBJ2-3
D: .
V: TRBV5-1

DNA: TGCGCCAGCTCGCGAAGGGGTCCGGATGAAAAACTGTTTTTT
CDR3: CASSRRGPDEKLFF
size: .
J: TRBJ1-4
D: .
V: TRBV5-1

DNA: TGTGCCAGCAGCTTAGACGTTAGCGGGAGTGACGAGCAGTACTTC
CDR3: CASSLDVSGSDEQYF
size: .
J: TRBJ2-7
D: TRBD2
V: TRBV5-6

DNA: TGTGCCTGGGGCAGGGGTGGCAATCAGCCCCAGCATTTT
CDR3: CAWGRGGNQPQHF
size: .
J: TRBJ1-5
D: .
V: TRBV30

DNA: TGTGCCAGTAGTATGTCCAGCGGGAGCGGGGAGACCCAGTACTTC
CDR3: CASSMSSGSGETQYF
size: .
J: TRBJ2-5
D: TRBD2
V: TRBV19

DNA: TGTGCCAGCAGCTCGACAGAATCCTACAATGAGCAGTTCTTC
CDR3: CASSSTESYNEQFF
size: .
J: TRBJ2-1
D: .
V: TRBV11-2

DNA: TGTGCCAGCAGTCTACTTACAACTCTCCTAGCGCCCTACAATGAGCAGTTCTTC
CDR3: CASSLLTTLLAPYNEQFF
size: .
J: TRBJ2-1
D: .
V: TRBV27

DNA: TGTGCCAGCCGCCCTGGCGCGGAGAATTCACCCCTCCACTTT
CDR3: CASRPGAENSPLHF
size: .
J: TRBJ1-6
D: .
V: TRBV6-6

DNA: TGTGCCAGCAGCCAACTAGTCGGCACTGAGCAGTTCTTC
CDR3: CASSQLVGTEQFF
size: .
J: TRBJ2-1
D: .
V: TRBV7-3

DNA: TGTGCCAGCAGCCATTTAGGAGAGCCCCAGCATTTT
CDR3: CASSHLGEPQHF
size: .
J: TRBJ1-5
D: .
V: TRBV4-2

DNA: TGTGCCAGTAGTCCTGGGGACAGACCCACCTACGAGCAGTACTTC
CDR3: CASSPGDRPTYEQYF
size: .
J: TRBJ2-7
D: TRBD1
V: TRBV19

DNA: TGTGCCAGCAGCATAGTCGGTAATGGAGAGACCCAGTACTTC
CDR3: CASSIVGNGETQYF
size: .
J: TRBJ2-5
D: .
V: TRBV7-2

DNA: TGTGCCAGCAGTCCAGGACTAGCGTTAGATACGCAGTATTTT
CDR3: CASSPGLALDTQYF
size: .
J: TRBJ2-3
D: TRBD2
V: TRBV2

DNA: TGTGCCAGCACCCGAGACAGGGGCACTGAAAAACTGTTTTTT
CDR3: CASTRDRGTEKLFF
size: .
J: TRBJ1-4
D: TRBD1
V: TRBV2

DNA: TGCGCCAGCAGCCAAACCGGACTAGCGGGACCTACCGGGGAGCTGTTTTTT
CDR3: CASSQTGLAGPTGELFF
size: few
J: TRBJ2-2
D: TRBD2
V: TRBV4-1

DNA: TGTGCCAGCACCTCCCCCGGGACTAGCGGTGACAATGAGCAGTTCTTC
CDR3: CASTSPGTSGDNEQFF
size: once
J: TRBJ2-1
D: TRBD2
V: TRBV28

DNA: TGTGCCAGCAGCCCCTTACTTAATTGGGGCGCGGGCTACACCTTC
CDR3: CASSPLLNWGAGYTF
size: .
J: TRBJ1-2
D: .
V: TRBV3-1/TRBV3-2

DNA: TGTGCCAGCAGCTTGTTGCCTCACAATGAGCAGTTCTTC
CDR3: CASSLLPHNEQFF
size: medium-sized
J: TRBJ2-1
D: .
V: TRBV5-4

DNA: TGTGCCAGCAGCCCCGGGACAGTCTCCTCTGGGGCCAACGTCCTGACTTTC
CDR3: CASSPGTVSSGANVLTF
size: .
J: TRBJ2-6
D: TRBD1
V: TRBV7-9

DNA: TGCAGCGTCCAAACAGTATGGGCGGGCTACACCTTC
CDR3: CSVQTVWAGYTF
size: .
J: TRBJ1-2
D: .
V: TRBV29-1

DNA: TGTGCCAGCTCACCCCAACAGGGGGGTAGCAATCAGCCCCAGCATTTT
CDR3: CASSPQQGGSNQPQHF
size: .
J: TRBJ1-5
D: TRBD1
V: TRBV18

DNA: TGTGCCAGCAGTGAATTAACCCTCCACTTT
CDR3: CASSELTLHF
size: .
J: TRBJ1-6
D: .
V: TRBV6-1